The entry below gives a single T cell receptor beta chain sequence along with its context. Its cognate antigen is unknown. Germline CDR1 LNHDA, CDR2 SQIVND (reference sequence). V was pared by 5 bases and J by 3 bases, with 13 bases between. This CDR3 region has 14 residues. The source of the sample is a study of shared clonotypes between healthy human individuals. Points from the study as a whole: Naive subsets generally had larger estimated richness than memory subsets.

Several immunoSEQ plates held equal portions of the genomic DNA taken from each subset. Profiling relied on immunoSEQ multiplex PCR, and the TCRdb table lists in-frame clones only, not all of them. The top ten hold 1.1% of the sample, which has some 2.1 million clones, roughly 95% seen once. Positive CCR7 selection of CD45RO-negative cells yielded the naive CD8 cells, and terminally differentiated effector memory CD45RA+ cells were excluded. Every donor, a Caucasian adult, lived in Nashville, Tennessee. The rearrangement joins TRBV19 to TRBJ1-2, with D unresolved. The clonotype comes from a man aged 18-30 years in good health. What was sequenced was naive CD8+ T cells sorted from blood. CDR3 loop: CASSPYEGYYGYTF. CDR3 coding DNA: TGTGCCAGTAGTCCTTATGAAGGATACTATGGCTACACCTTC. Drawing the rest from reference TRBV19 and TRBJ1-2, the complete variable domain is DGGITQSPKYLFRKEGQNVTLSCEQNLNHDAMYWYRQDPGQGLRLIYYSQIVNDFQKGDIAEGYSVSREKKESFPLTVTSAQKNPTAFYLCASSPYEGYYGYTFGSGTRLTVV.